The source of this TCR beta chain is a study of T cells in Graves' hyperthyroidism and ophthalmopathy. Study summary: At the time of initial diagnosis and before any treatment, peripheral blood was collected.

CDR3 length equals 14 residues. Trimming took 6 bases from V and 7 from J; bases not matched to a gene: 8. In germline, CDR1 is SNHLY, CDR2 FYNNEI. TCR beta CDR3 region amplification was performed from RNA transcripts. When the TCR CDR3 underwent first-round RT-PCR, the HTBI primer set was used. MiXCR, applied by TCRdb to the multiplex PCR reads, yields one record per CDR3 protein. The sample lists hundreds of thousands of distinct CDR3 sequences, 15% to 20% seen once, with roughly 3.4% in the top ten. Orbital computed tomography and thyroid ultrasound, together with serum TRAb and thyroxine and clinical symptoms, were used for diagnoses.

V is TRBV2 and J is TRBJ2-7; 11 bases agree with TRBD2. The sequencing sample was made of blood. This receptor was obtained from a middle-aged woman with Graves' ophthalmopathy. The chain's CDR3 is CASSPTSGSREQYF. Written as DNA, the CDR3 is TGTGCCAGCAGCCCCACTAGCGGGAGCAGGGAGCAGTACTTC.